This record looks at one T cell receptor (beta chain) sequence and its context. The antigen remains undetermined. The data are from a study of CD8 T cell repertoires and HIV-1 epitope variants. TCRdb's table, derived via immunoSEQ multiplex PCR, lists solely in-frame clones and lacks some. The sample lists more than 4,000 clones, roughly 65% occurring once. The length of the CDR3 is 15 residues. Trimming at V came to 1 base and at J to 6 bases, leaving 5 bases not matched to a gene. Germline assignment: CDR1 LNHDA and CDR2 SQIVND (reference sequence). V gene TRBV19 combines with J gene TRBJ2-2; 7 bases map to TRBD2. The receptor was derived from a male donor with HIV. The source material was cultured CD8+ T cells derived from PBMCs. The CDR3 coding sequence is TGTGCCAGTAGTATAGTTGGACTAGTCGCCGGGGAGCTGTTTTTT. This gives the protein CASSIVGLVAGELFF.